The 8 T cell receptor beta chains below all came from one sample that was sequenced in a study of blood T cell repertoires in COVID-19. The assay was immunoSEQ multiplex PCR, and TCRdb's table has in-frame clones only and misses some. The sample shows about 110,000 clones, about four fifths of them seen only once. Sequenced material: peripheral blood. These receptors originate from a woman in her 70s with acute or convalescent COVID-19.

The chain combines TRBV11-2 with TRBJ1-2; D unclear. Trimming removed 6 bases at V and 3 bases at J, with 11 bases between. The CDR3 is made up of 13 amino acids. Germline V lookup: CDR1 SGHAT, CDR2 FQNNGV. CDR3 bases: TGTGCCAGCAGGGTTTTAGGAGACTATGGCTACACCTTC. Encoded protein: CASRVLGDYGYTF.

This rearrangement joins TRBV7-2 to TRBJ1-5, with D possibly being TRBD1 (6 bases). Looked up from germline, CDR1 is SGHTA and CDR2 is FQGNSA. V was clipped by 5 bases and J by 0 bases, with 20 bases between them. This CDR3 is 18 amino acids long. The CDR3 loop is CASSPAGTTAYSNQPQHF. The DNA of the CDR3 is TGTGCCAGCAGCCCAGCCGGGACAACGGCGTATAGCAATCAGCCCCAGCATTTT. Using reference TRBV7-2 and TRBJ1-5 for the parts outside the CDR3, the full variable domain is GAGVSQSPSNKVTEKGKDVELRCDPISGHTALYWYRQSLGQGLEFLIYFQGNSAPDKSGLPSDRFSAERTGGSVSTLTIQRTQQEDSAVYLCASSPAGTTAYSNQPQHFGDGTRLSIL.

V and J are TRBV29-1 and TRBJ1-2, with 12 bases lining up with TRBD1. The junction had 7 bases not matched to a gene; V was cut back by 3 bases and J by 8 bases. The CDR3 is 14 residues long. Per germline, CDR1 SQVTM and CDR2 ANQGSEA. CDR3 loop: CSVDGDRGRRGYTF. DNA of the CDR3: TGCAGCGTTGATGGGGACAGGGGGCGCCGGGGCTACACCTTC.

The chain joins TRBV5-1 to TRBJ2-6; D is undetermined. The CDR3 consists of 18 residues. Germline V CDR1 and CDR2: SGHRS, YFSETQ. V shed 1 base and J shed 1 base, with 15 bases lying between them. In DNA form, the CDR3 reads TGCGCCAGCAGCTTGTTGCCTATTAGTGGTTCTGGGGCCAACGTCCTGACTTTC. Its translation: CASSLLPISGSGANVLTF.

The chain couples TRBV27 to TRBJ2-1, with D possibly matching TRBD2 (6 bases). The germline gives CDR1 MNHEY, CDR2 SMNVEV (reference sequence). The CDR3 is 21 residues long. The V end lost 2 bases, the J end lost 1 base, and 27 bases lay between the germline ends. The CDR3 region has the DNA TGTGCCAGCAGTTTACTTTCCCCAACGTGGTTGAGCGGGTTATCCTACAATGAGCAGTTCTTC. It codes for CASSLLSPTWLSGLSYNEQFF.

The chain employs TRBV4-1 and TRBJ2-3; D might be TRBD1 (5 bases). Germline lookup yields CDR1 MGHRA and CDR2 YSYEKL. V gave up 0 bases and J gave up 1 base, with 17 bases separating them. This CDR3 has 18 residues. CDR3: CASSQEALGRFRTDTQYF. The CDR3 nucleotides read TGCGCCAGCAGCCAAGAAGCTTTGGGGCGGTTCCGCACAGATACGCAGTATTTT.

The V call is TRBV3-1 (or the pseudogene TRBV3-2), the J call TRBJ1-5; 7 bases map to TRBD1. Germline trimming cut 4 bases from V and 6 bases from J; bases unmatched to any gene: 9. Germline assignment: CDR1 LGHDT and CDR2 YNNKEL (reference sequence). The CDR3 covers 15 residues. The CDR3 spells CASSPRQGMSQPQHF. The CDR3 bases are TGTGCCAGCAGCCCTCGACAGGGTATGAGTCAGCCCCAGCATTTT.

This sequence joins TRBV4-1 and TRBJ1-4, with D tentatively TRBD1 (6 bases). CDR3 length: 17 residues. Germline values: CDR1 MGHRA, CDR2 YSYEKL. V lost 4 bases, J lost 6 bases, and 21 bases lay in between. The CDR3 reads CASSLRRIPGADEKLFF. CDR3 coding DNA: TGCGCCAGCAGCCTAAGAAGGATCCCAGGGGCGGATGAAAAACTGTTTTTT.